This T cell receptor (beta chain) comes out of a study of T cell responses to AZD1222 COVID-19 vaccine. The repertoire was sequenced with immunoSEQ multiplex PCR; TCRdb's copy has only in-frame clones and lacks some. In total, the table holds some 150,000 clones. The CDR3 has 15 residues. Trimming took 4 bases from V and 1 from J, leaving 13 bases between them. Germline V gene sequence: CDR1 MGHRA, CDR2 YSYEKL. The sequenced material came from peripheral blood. V gene TRBV4-1 combines with J gene TRBJ1-1; possible D gene TRBD1, 5 bases. This clonotype originated in an adult in good health. The CDR3, as DNA: TGCGCCAGCAGCCCATGGGGGGGAGGGAACACTGAAGCTTTCTTT. Its translation is CASSPWGGGNTEAFF.